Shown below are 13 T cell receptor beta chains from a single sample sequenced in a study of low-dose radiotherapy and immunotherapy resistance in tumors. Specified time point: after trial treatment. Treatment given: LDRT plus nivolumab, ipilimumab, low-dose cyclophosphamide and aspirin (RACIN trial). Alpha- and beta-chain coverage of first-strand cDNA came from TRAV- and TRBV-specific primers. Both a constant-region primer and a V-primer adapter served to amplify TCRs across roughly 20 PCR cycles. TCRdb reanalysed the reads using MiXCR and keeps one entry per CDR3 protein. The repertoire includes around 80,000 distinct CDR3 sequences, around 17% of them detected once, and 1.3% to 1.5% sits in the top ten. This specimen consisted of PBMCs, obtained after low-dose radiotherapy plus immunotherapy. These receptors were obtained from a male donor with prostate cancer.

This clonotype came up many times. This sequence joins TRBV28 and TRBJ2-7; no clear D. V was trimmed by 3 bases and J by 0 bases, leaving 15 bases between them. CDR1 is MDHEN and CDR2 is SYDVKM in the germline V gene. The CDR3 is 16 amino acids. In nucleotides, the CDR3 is TGTGCCAGCAGTTTTGGTAAGGGTCTAACCTCCTACGAGCAGTACTTC. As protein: CASSFGKGLTSYEQYF.

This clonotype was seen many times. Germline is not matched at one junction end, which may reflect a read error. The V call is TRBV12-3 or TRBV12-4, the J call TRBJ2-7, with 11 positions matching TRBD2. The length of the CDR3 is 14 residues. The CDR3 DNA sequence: TGTGCCAGCAGTCTTAGGGGCCTAGCGGGAGGCTGGGACTTC. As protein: CASSLRGLAGGWDF.

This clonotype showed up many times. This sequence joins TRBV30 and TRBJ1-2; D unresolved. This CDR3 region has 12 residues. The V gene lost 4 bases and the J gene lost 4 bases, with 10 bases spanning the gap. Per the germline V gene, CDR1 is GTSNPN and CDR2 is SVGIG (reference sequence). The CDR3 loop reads CAWIRYSYGYTF. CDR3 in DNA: TGTGCCTGGATAAGGTACAGCTATGGCTACACCTTC.

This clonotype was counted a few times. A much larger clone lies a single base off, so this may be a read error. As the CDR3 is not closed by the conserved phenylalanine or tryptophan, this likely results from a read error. CDR3 bases: TGTGCCAGCAGCTTACGACAGGGGTTTAAAGAGACCCAGTACATC. It encodes CASSLRQGFKETQYI. The chain links TRBV7-2 to TRBJ2-5; 8 positions match TRBD1. Trimming cost V 2 bases and J 3 bases; bases outside gene matches: 5. The V gene's germline CDR1 is SGHTA and CDR2 FQGNSA. The CDR3 length is 15 residues.

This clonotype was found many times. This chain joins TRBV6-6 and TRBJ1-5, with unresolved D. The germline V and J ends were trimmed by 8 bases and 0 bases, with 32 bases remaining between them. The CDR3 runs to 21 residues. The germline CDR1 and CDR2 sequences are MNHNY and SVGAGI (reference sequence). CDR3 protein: CASPQSNISNLGVFSNQPQHF. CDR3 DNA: TGTGCCAGCCCCCAATCAAACATCTCGAACCTTGGGGTTTTTAGCAATCAGCCCCAGCATTTT.

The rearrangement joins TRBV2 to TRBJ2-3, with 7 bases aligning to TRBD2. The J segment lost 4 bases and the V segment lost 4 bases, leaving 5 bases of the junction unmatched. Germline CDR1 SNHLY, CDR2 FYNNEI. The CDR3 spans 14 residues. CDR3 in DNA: TGTGCCAGCAGTGTCGGGGGAGGGCCAGATACGCAGTATTTT. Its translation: CASSVGGGPDTQYF.

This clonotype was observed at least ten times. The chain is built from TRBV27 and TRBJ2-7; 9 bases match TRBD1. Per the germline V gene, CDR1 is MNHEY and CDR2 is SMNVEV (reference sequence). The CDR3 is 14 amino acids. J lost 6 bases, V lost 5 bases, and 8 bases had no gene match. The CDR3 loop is CASSQGQGWGEQYF. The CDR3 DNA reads TGTGCCAGCAGTCAGGGACAGGGATGGGGCGAGCAGTACTTC.

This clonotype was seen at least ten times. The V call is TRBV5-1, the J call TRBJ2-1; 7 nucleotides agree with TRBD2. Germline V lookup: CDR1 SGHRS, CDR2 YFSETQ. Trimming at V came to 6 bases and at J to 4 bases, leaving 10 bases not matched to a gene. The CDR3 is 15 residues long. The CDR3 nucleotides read TGCGCCAGCACCGAGCGGGACGGGGTTTACAATGAGCAGTTCTTC. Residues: CASTERDGVYNEQFF.

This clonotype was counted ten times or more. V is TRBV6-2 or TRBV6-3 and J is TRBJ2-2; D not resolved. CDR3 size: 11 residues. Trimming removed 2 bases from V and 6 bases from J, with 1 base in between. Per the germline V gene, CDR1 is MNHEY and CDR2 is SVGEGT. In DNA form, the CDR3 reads TGTGCCAGCAGTTACGCCGGGGAGCTGTTTTTT. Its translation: CASSYAGELFF.

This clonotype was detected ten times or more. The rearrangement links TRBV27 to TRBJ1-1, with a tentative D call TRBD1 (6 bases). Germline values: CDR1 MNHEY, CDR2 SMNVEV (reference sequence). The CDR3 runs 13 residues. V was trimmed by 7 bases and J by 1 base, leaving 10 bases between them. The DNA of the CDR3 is TGTGCCAGCAAACGGACAGAGAACACTGAAGCTTTCTTT. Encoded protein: CASKRTENTEAFF.

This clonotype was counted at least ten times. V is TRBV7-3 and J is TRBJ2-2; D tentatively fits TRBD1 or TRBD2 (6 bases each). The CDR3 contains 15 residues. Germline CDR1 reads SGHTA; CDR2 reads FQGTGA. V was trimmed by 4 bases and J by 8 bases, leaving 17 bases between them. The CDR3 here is CASSSSSARGGELFF. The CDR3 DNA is TGTGCCAGCAGCTCCTCTAGCGCCAGGGGAGGGGAGCTGTTTTTT.

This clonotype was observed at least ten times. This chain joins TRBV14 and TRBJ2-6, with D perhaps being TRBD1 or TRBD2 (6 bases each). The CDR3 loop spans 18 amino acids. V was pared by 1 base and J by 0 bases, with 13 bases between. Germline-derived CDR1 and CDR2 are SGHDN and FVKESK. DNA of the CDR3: TGTGCCAGCAGCCAAGTTGGAGGGGGAAGCTCTGGGGCCAACGTCCTGACTTTC. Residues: CASSQVGGGSSGANVLTF.

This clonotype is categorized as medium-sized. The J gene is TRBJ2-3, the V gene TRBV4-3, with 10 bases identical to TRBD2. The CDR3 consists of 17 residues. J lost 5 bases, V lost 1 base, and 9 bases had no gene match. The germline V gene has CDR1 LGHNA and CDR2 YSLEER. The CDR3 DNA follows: TGCGCCAGCAGCCAAGGTCTCGCTCTAGCGGGAGAAGATACGCAGTATTTT. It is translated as CASSQGLALAGEDTQYF.